A selection of T cell receptor beta chains follows, all from one sample in a study of blood T cell repertoires in COVID-19. Here immunoSEQ multiplex PCR was the method, and the copy in TCRdb shows in-frame clones only, minus some. The repertoire consists of some 26,000 clones, with around four fifths occurring once and the leading ten covering 60% to 80%. The material sequenced was peripheral blood. The receptors here all came from a man in his 70s with acute or convalescent COVID-19. CDR3s include the opening cysteine and the closing phenylalanine or tryptophan. D genes are given only for firm matches. The size field is filled for only some rows; it gives once, few, many or a size class.

j_call d_call clone_size v_call cdr3_nt cdr3_aa
TRBJ1-2 NA few TRBV27 TGTGCCACCGCACAACCTGGAGTGCGGGGCTACACCTTC CATAQPGVRGYTF
TRBJ1-5 NA NA TRBV19 TGTGCCAGTAGTATAACTCTAGGAAGGGGGCAGCCCCAGCATTTT CASSITLGRGQPQHF
TRBJ1-2 NA NA TRBV7-2 TGTGCCAGCAGCTTAAAGAGGGCAAGGAGGGCGACCAACTATGGCTACACCTTC CASSLKRARRATNYGYTF
TRBJ2-7 TRBD2 NA TRBV7-8 TGTGCCAGCAGCCCAAGACCCGGGGGGACTATATCCTACGAGCAGTACTTC CASSPRPGGTISYEQYF
TRBJ2-1 NA NA TRBV6-2/TRBV6-3 TGTGCCAGCAGTTCTCCGGGACTGAGAAGCTCCTACAATGAGCAGTTCTTC CASSSPGLRSSYNEQFF
TRBJ2-1 TRBD2 once TRBV5-1 TGCGCCAGCAGGCCCTCGGGACTAGAGGAAAATGAGCAGTTCTTC CASRPSGLEENEQFF
TRBJ2-3 NA NA TRBV19 TGTGCCAGTAGTGCCAGCGCAGATACGCAGTATTTT CASSASADTQYF
TRBJ1-2 NA NA TRBV3-1/TRBV3-2 TGTGCCAGCAGCCAATGGACGCGGGGACGGTATGGCTACACCTTC CASSQWTRGRYGYTF
TRBJ2-7 TRBD2 NA TRBV15 TGTGCCACCAGCAGAGATGGAGGGCTAGCGGGAGGGATAAGCGAGCAGTACTTC CATSRDGGLAGGISEQYF
TRBJ1-1 NA NA TRBV11-2 TGTGCCAGCAAATGGGACATCAACACTGAAGCTTTCTTT CASKWDINTEAFF
TRBJ1-2 NA NA TRBV19 TGTGCCAGTAGTACACAGGGAAACATCTATGGCTACACCTTC CASSTQGNIYGYTF
TRBJ1-2 TRBD1 NA TRBV19 TGTGCCAGTAGTGTGACAGGGACCTATGGCTACACCTTC CASSVTGTYGYTF
TRBJ2-1 TRBD2 NA TRBV4-1 TGCGCCAGCAGCCAAGAGGCACTAAGAGCGGGGGTTTACAATGAGCAGTTCTTC CASSQEALRAGVYNEQFF
TRBJ1-5 TRBD1 NA TRBV11-2 TGTGCCAGCAGCTCACAGGGGGCCGCGAATCAGCCCCAGCATTTT CASSSQGAANQPQHF
TRBJ2-2 TRBD1 NA TRBV6-2/TRBV6-3 TGTGCCAGCAGCCCCGGGACAGGGGCCACCGGGGAGCTGTTTTTT CASSPGTGATGELFF
TRBJ1-1 TRBD1 once TRBV5-1 TGCGCCAGTCAGGGACAGTTGAACACTGAAGCTTTCTTT CASQGQLNTEAFF
TRBJ2-5 TRBD2 few TRBV3-1/TRBV3-2 TGTGCCAGCAGCCCCCTAGCGGGAGGGTGGATCCAGACCCAGTACTTC CASSPLAGGWIQTQYF
TRBJ1-3 NA NA TRBV4-3 TGCGCCAGCAGCCAAGACCCGGTCTCTGGAAACACCATATATTTT CASSQDPVSGNTIYF
TRBJ2-7 TRBD2 NA TRBV7-6 TGTGCCAGCAGCACCACTAGCGGCTACGAGCAGTACTTC CASSTTSGYEQYF
TRBJ1-5 NA NA TRBV29-1 TGCAGCGTTGCGGGGGCGGGGGGCAATCAGCCCCAGCATTTT CSVAGAGGNQPQHF
TRBJ1-5 NA NA TRBV5-1 TGCGCCAGCAGCTTAGGACTCCGAAATCAGCCCCAGCATTTT CASSLGLRNQPQHF
TRBJ2-7 NA few TRBV19 TGTGCCAGTAGTAAGGGGAACTACGAGCAGTACTTC CASSKGNYEQYF
TRBJ1-1 NA NA TRBV30 TGTGCCTGGAGTAGGAGGACCGGCACTGAAGCTTTCTTT CAWSRRTGTEAFF
TRBJ2-7 TRBD2 NA TRBV18 TGTGCCAGCTCACCACCGCTACGGACTAGCGACTCCTACGAGCAGTACTTC CASSPPLRTSDSYEQYF
TRBJ1-5 TRBD1 few TRBV30 TGTGCCTGGAGCACCGGGACAGGGGGCAATCAGCCCCAGCATTTT CAWSTGTGGNQPQHF
TRBJ1-1 NA NA TRBV9 TGTGCCAGCAGCGGAGCACCGGCCGGGTACTACACTGAAGCTTTCTTT CASSGAPAGYYTEAFF
TRBJ1-1 NA NA TRBV14 TGTGCCAGCAGCCAACGCTGGCCTGAAGCTTTCTTT CASSQRWPEAFF
TRBJ2-2 NA NA TRBV30 TGTGCCTGGACGGCGGGGAACACCGGGGAGCTGTTTTTT CAWTAGNTGELFF
TRBJ2-5 NA NA TRBV7-9 TGTGCCAGCAGCCTAGGCGTGGACAGCCAAGAGACCCAGTACTTC CASSLGVDSQETQYF
TRBJ1-1 NA NA TRBV6-1 TGTGCCAGCAGTGAGTTCAAGAACACTGAAGCTTTCTTT CASSEFKNTEAFF
TRBJ1-3 NA NA TRBV3-1/TRBV3-2 TGTGCCAGCAGCCTCCAGGGGGGAAACACCATATATTTT CASSLQGGNTIYF
TRBJ1-2 NA NA TRBV4-3 TGCGCCAGCAGCCAAACCCTCGCGGAGGGCGGCTATGGCTACACCTTC CASSQTLAEGGYGYTF
TRBJ1-4 NA NA TRBV28 TGTGCCAGCAGTTCCCCCCGAGGGCGCACTAATGAAAAACTGTTTTTT CASSSPRGRTNEKLFF
TRBJ1-1 NA NA TRBV3-1/TRBV3-2 TGTGCCAGCAGCCACCAAACAGGGATTGAAGCTTTCTTT CASSHQTGIEAFF
TRBJ1-2 NA NA TRBV30 TGTGCCTGGATCTCAGCTAACTATGGCTACACCTTC CAWISANYGYTF
TRBJ1-5 NA NA TRBV6-1 TGTGCCAGCAGTGAAGATTCGCAGGGATACAATCAGCCCCAGCATTTT CASSEDSQGYNQPQHF
TRBJ2-7 TRBD1 once TRBV13 TGTGCCAGCAGCCCAAGGGACAGGGAGTGGGAGCAGTACTTC CASSPRDREWEQYF
TRBJ1-2 TRBD1 NA TRBV6-4 TGTGCCAGCAGTGCCTCCGGGACAGTTAACTATGGCTACACCTTC CASSASGTVNYGYTF
TRBJ2-3 NA NA TRBV7-2 TGTGCCAGCGGTTCGGAGCCCGCAGATACGCAGTATTTT CASGSEPADTQYF
TRBJ2-5 TRBD2 once TRBV18 TGTGCCAGCTCACTGGGACTAGGAGGAGAGACCCAGTACTTC CASSLGLGGETQYF